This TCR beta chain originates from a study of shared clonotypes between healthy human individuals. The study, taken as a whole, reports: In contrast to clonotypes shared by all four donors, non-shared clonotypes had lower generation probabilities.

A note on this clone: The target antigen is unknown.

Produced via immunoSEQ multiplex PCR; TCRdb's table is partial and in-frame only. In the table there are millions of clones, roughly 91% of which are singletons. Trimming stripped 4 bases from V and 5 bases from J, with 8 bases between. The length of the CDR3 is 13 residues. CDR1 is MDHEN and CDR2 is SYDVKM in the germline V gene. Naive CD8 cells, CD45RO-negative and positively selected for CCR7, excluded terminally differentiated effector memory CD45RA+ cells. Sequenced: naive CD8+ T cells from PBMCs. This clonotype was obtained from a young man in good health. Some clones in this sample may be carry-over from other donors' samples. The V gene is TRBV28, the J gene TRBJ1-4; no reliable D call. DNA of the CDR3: TGTGCCAGCAGTTCCGGGCCGAATGAAAAACTGTTTTTT. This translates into CASSSGPNEKLFF.